This T cell receptor (beta chain) was documented in a study of blood T cell repertoires in COVID-19. Overall study context: Collection of acute and convalescent COVID-19 samples took place in the United States, Italy and Spain. PBMCs, B-cell-depleted T cells, or T cells provided the cDNA or gDNA that made up the material.

Per the authors' pipeline: Estimation of nucleated cell counts was performed using reference gene primer amplification. The table came from immunoSEQ multiplex PCR; TCRdb's copy has only in-frame clones and leaves some out. Clone size and the V and J calls come from that table; the DNA yielded D and trimming. The sample yields about 280,000 clones, approximately 85% seen once. The receptor was derived from a man aged 50-59 years with active or convalescent COVID-19. Sequencing used peripheral blood.

CDR3 loop: CASSQDVGGRFDTIYF. The DNA for the CDR3 is TGTGCCAGCAGCCAAGATGTGGGGGGGCGCTTTGACACCATATATTTT. The V call is TRBV4-2, the J call TRBJ1-3; weak D call: TRBD1 (6 bases). Germline V gives CDR1 LGHNA, CDR2 YNFKEQ. With 0 bases removed from V and 8 bases from J, the gap between germline ends came to 17 bases. This CDR3 spans 16 amino acids.